This TCR beta chain was found in a study of OX40 agonist ivuxolimab in advanced cancers. A note on the overall study: Ivuxolimab was an agonistic, fully human IgG2 monoclonal antibody directed against OX40 (CD134), a costimulatory receptor. Intravenous ivuxolimab was administered to patients every 2 weeks at six dose levels: 0.01, 0.1, 0.3, 1.5, 3 and 10 mg/kg. Of the roughly 50 dose-escalation patients, hepatocellular carcinoma was present in approximately 20, melanoma in around 15, renal cell carcinoma in 9 and head and neck cancer in 9. In the dose-escalation cohort, approximately 82% of patients were male, and the mean age was 60 years with a range of roughly 20 to 80. Patients were allowed to have had prior anti-PD-1, anti-PD-L1 or anti-CTLA-4 therapy, and approximately 37% of the dose-escalation patients had been treated with checkpoint inhibitors. Partial responses were achieved by three dose-escalation patients, of whom one had hepatocellular carcinoma and two had cutaneous melanoma. The purpose of peripheral TCRbeta sequencing was to test whether ivuxolimab changed TCR sequence diversity and led to clonal T-cell expansion. The paper reports the monotherapy dose-escalation portion (N of about 50 patients) of the phase I ivuxolimab trial.

General study outcomes and caveats: After ivuxolimab, more expanded clones were found on average in CD8+ T cells than in CD4+ T cells. Clonal expansion of both CD4+ and CD8+ blood T cells was observed from baseline to week 6 at doses 0.1 to 3.0 mg/kg. Which antigens the clonally expanded peripheral T cells were specific for was not determined. Partial responders in the 0.1-3.0 mg/kg groups had among the lowest normalized peripheral clonal expansion, especially among CD8+ T cells. Low levels of normalized T-cell clonal expansion were also seen in some patients who did not respond.

The trial excluded patients who had a history of autoimmune disease or were on systemic immunosuppression. Peripheral blood for TCR sequencing was drawn from every dose cohort at baseline, at cycle 4 day 1 and at cycle 7 day 1. Samples were obtained from an open-label, multicenter, first-in-human phase I dose-escalation trial of ivuxolimab. Adults with locally advanced or metastatic melanoma, renal cell carcinoma, hepatocellular carcinoma or head and neck squamous cell carcinoma were enrolled in the trial. Before TCR sequencing, CD4+ T cells and CD8+ T cells from peripheral blood were sorted into separate populations. Only a few counts were recorded for this clone. The antigen it recognizes is unknown. Per-base qualities were not stored, and no clone one base away is much larger. Between the V and J ends, shortened by 2 bases and 1 base respectively, the junction contains 7 bases. As encoded in the germline V gene, CDR1 is SGHRS while CDR2 is YFSETQ. Reading from cysteine to phenylalanine, the CDR3 counts 14 amino acids. Only the CDR3 DNA is retained, 42 bases long and in frame from the first base.

For sequencing of the TCRbeta CDR3 region, genomic DNA was extracted from the sorted cells. The immunoSEQ Assay was used for sequencing of TCRbeta CDR3 regions. TCRdb holds this immuneACCESS table with in-frame rearrangements only. Some clones are missing; in checked studies, unresolved V genes explain under half, and the rest has no known cause. A total of tens of thousands of clones appear in this sample, roughly 84% of them only once. 0.55% to 0.65% of the sample rests with the top ten. Sequences were derived from CD4+ or CD8+ T cells sorted from blood, sampled in a trial of the OX40 agonist ivuxolimab. Recombination linked TRBV5-1 to TRBJ2-1; the D gene lacks a confident call. The receptor was isolated from an adult with an advanced solid tumor such as melanoma, head and neck, liver or kidney cancer. The CDR3 protein is CASSFQPSYNEQFF. Here is the DNA: TGCGCCAGCAGCTTTCAACCATCCTACAATGAGCAGTTCTTC.